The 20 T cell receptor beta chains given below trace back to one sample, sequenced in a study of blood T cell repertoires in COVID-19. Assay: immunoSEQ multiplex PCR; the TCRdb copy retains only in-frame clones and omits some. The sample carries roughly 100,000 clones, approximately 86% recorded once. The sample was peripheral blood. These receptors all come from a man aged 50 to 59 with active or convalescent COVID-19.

CDR3 sequence (DNA): TGTGCCAGCAGCTCACAGGGGACTGAAGCTTTCTTT. Translating it yields CASSSQGTEAFF. The V call is TRBV7-6, the J call TRBJ1-1; TRBD1 agrees at 7 bases. Trimming at V came to 4 bases and at J to 5 bases, leaving 1 base not matched to a gene. In germline, CDR1 is SGHVS, CDR2 FNYEAQ. The CDR3 sequence is 12 residues long.

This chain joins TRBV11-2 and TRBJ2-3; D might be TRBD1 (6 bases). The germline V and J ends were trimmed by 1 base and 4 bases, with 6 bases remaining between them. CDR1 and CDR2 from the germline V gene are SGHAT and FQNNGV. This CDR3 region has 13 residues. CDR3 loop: CASSLAGADTQYF. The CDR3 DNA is TGTGCCAGCAGCTTAGCAGGGGCAGATACGCAGTATTTT.

This chain's CDR3 is CASSQGDRGDRYTF. The DNA of the CDR3 is TGTGCCAGCAGCCAAGGGGACAGGGGTGATCGCTACACCTTC. The chain links TRBV3-1 (or the pseudogene TRBV3-2) to TRBJ1-2, with 10 bases lining up with TRBD1. The length of the CDR3 is 14 residues. V gave up 1 base and J gave up 9 bases; unmatched junction bases: 5. Germline CDR1 reads LGHDT; CDR2 reads YNNKEL (reference sequence).

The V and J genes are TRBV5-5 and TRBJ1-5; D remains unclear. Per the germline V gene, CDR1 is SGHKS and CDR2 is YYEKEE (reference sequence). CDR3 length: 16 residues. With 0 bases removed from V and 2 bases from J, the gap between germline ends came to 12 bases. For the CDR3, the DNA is TGTGCCAGCAGCTTGGGAGGGAATGTGGGCAATCAGCCCCAGCATTTT. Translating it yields CASSLGGNVGNQPQHF. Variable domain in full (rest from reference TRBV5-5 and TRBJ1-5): DAGVTQSPTHLIKTRGQQVTLRCSPISGHKSVSWYQQVLGQGPQFIFQYYEKEERGRGNFPDRFSARQFPNYSSELNVNALLLGDSALYLCASSLGGNVGNQPQHFGDGTRLSIL.

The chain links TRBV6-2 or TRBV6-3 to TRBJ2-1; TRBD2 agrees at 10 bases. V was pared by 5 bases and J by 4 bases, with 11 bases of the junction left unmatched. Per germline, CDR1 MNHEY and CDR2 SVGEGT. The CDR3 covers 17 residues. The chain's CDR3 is CASSEASGGPGYNEQFF. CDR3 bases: TGTGCCAGCAGTGAGGCTAGCGGGGGCCCCGGGTACAATGAGCAGTTCTTC.

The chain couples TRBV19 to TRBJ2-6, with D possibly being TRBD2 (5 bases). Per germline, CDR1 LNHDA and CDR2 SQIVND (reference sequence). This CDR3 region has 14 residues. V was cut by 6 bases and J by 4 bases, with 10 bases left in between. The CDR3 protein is CASSPSSGANVLTF. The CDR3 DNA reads TGTGCCAGTAGCCCATCTAGCGGGGCCAACGTCCTGACTTTC.

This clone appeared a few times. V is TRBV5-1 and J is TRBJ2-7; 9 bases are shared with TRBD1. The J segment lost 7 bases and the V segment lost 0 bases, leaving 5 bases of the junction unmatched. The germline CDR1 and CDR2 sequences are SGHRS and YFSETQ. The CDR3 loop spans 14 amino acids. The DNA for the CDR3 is TGCGCCAGCAGCTTGGACAGGGGGCAGGGGGAGCAGTACTTC. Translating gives CASSLDRGQGEQYF.

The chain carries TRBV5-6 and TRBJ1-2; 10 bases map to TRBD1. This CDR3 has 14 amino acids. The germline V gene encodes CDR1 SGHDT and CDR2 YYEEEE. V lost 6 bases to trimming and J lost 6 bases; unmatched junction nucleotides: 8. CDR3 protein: CASKTGTGVDGYTF. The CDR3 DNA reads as TGTGCCAGCAAGACCGGGACAGGGGTGGATGGCTACACCTTC.

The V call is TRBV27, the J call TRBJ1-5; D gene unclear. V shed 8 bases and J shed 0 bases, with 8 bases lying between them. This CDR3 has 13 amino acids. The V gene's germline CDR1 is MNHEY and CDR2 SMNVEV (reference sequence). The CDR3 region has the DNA TGTGCCAGCCGGGTGTATAGCAATCAGCCCCAGCATTTT. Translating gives CASRVYSNQPQHF.

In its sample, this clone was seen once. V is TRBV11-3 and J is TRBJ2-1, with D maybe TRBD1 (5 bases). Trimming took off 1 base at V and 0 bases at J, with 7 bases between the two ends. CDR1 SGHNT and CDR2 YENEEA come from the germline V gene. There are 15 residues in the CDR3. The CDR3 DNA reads TGTGCCAGCAGCTTAGGGGGCAGCTCCTACAATGAGCAGTTCTTC. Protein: CASSLGGSSYNEQFF.

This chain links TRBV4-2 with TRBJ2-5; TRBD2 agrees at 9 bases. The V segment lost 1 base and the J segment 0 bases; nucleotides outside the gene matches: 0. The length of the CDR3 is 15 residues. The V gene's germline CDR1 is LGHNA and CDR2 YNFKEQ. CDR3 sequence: CASSQASGDQETQYF. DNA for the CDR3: TGTGCCAGCAGCCAAGCTAGCGGGGACCAAGAGACCCAGTACTTC.

The CDR3 loop reads CASRWTGSTDTQYF. The DNA of the CDR3 is TGTGCCAGCAGATGGACAGGGAGCACAGATACGCAGTATTTT. J is TRBJ2-3 and V is TRBV6-6; 8 bases agree with TRBD1. Germline loops: CDR1 MNHNY, CDR2 SVGAGI (reference sequence). V shed 6 bases and J 0 bases; nucleotides not matched to a gene: 2. This CDR3 comprises 14 residues.

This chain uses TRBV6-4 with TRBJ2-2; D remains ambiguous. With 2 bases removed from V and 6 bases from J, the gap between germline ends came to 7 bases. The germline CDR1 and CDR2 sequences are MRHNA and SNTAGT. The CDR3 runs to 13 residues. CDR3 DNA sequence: TGTGCCAGCAGTGACAGAGCTGCCGGGGAGCTGTTTTTT. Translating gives CASSDRAAGELFF.

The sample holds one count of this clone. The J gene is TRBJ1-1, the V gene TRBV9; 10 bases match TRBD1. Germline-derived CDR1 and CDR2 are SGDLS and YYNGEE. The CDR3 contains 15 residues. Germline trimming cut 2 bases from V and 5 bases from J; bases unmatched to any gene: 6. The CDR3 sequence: CASSVSPGQGTEAFF. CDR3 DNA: TGTGCCAGCAGCGTTTCACCGGGACAGGGGACTGAAGCTTTCTTT.

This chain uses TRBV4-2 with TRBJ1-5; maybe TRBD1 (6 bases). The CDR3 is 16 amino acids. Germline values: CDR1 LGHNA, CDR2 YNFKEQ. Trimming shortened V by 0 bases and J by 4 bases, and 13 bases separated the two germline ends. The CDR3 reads CASSQDLRQGNQPQHF. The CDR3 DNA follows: TGTGCCAGCAGCCAAGATCTTCGTCAGGGGAATCAGCCCCAGCATTTT.

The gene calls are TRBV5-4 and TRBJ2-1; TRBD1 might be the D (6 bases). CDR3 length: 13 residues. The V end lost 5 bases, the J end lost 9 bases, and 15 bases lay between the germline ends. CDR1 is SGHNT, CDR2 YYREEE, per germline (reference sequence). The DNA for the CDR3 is TGTGCCAGCAGACCCACAGGGTTCGGTGAGCAGTTCTTC. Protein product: CASRPTGFGEQFF.

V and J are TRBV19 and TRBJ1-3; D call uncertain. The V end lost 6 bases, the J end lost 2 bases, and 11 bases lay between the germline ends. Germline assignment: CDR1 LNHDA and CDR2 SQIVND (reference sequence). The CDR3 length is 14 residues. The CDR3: CASSHLGAGNTIYF. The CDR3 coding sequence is TGTGCCAGTAGCCACCTGGGCGCTGGAAACACCATATATTTT.

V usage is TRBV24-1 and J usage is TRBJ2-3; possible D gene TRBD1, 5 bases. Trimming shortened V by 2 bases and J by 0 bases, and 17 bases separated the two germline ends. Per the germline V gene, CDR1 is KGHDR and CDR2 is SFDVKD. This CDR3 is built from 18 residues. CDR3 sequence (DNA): TGTGCCACCAGTGATTCATCGACAGTCGGTAAAAGCACAGATACGCAGTATTTT. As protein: CATSDSSTVGKSTDTQYF.

CDR3 in amino acids: CASSLDRSGANVLTF. CDR3 DNA sequence: TGCGCCAGCAGCTTGGACAGGTCTGGGGCCAACGTCCTGACTTTC. The chain carries TRBV5-1 and TRBJ2-6; D is perhaps TRBD1 (5 bases). Germline V gene lookup returns CDR1 SGHRS and CDR2 YFSETQ. V was pared by 0 bases and J by 1 base, with 5 bases between. The CDR3 sequence is 15 residues long.

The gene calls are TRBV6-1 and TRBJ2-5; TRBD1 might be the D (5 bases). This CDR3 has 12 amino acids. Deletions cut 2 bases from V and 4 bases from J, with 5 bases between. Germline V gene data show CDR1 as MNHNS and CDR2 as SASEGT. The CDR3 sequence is CASSEQGETQYF. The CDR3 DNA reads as TGTGCCAGCAGTGAACAGGGAGAGACCCAGTACTTC.